These T cell receptor beta chains were read from a single sample in a study of T cell repertoires in cytomegalovirus infection. TCRdb called the reads again in MiXCR, with one record for every CDR3 protein. The profile shows some 800,000 distinct CDR3 sequences, about 28% of them singletons. Their antigens remain unidentified. The source material was cultured CD8+ T cells from PBMCs, sampled from culture after CMV antigen stimulation. The receptors here all came from a human donor in good health (CMV status not recorded). Some clones in this sample may be carry-over from other donors' samples. Both conserved end residues are part of each CDR3. Fields, in order: J gene, V gene, CDR3 protein.

TRBJ2-7 | TRBV6-5 | CASSYSTGVEQYF
TRBJ1-2 | TRBV7-9 | CASSLVGQGGRGYTF
TRBJ1-1 | TRBV4-3 | CASSQLGVRTEAFF
TRBJ2-7 | TRBV4-3 | CASSLQVDYEQYF
TRBJ2-5 | TRBV7-8 | CASSPLTGGTLGETQYF
TRBJ2-7 | TRBV10-3 | CAISDQRLAPIPSYEQYF
TRBJ1-2 | TRBV7-9 | CASSSLGQGAEGYTF
TRBJ2-3 | TRBV27 | CASSPQDRGIDTQYF
TRBJ2-3 | TRBV7-9 | CASSHHMGGGPRTDTQYF
TRBJ2-5 | TRBV24-1 | CATSDTYRGHRF
TRBJ1-1 | TRBV7-8 | CASSDKGGLNTEAFF
TRBJ2-1 | TRBV6-2/TRBV6-3 | CASSYVRGMGSYNEQFF
TRBJ2-1 | TRBV12-3/TRBV12-4 | CASSTGTPHNEQFF
TRBJ1-2 | TRBV25-1 | CASSEWRVDYGYTF
TRBJ2-7 | TRBV7-8 | CASSFGKYEQYF
TRBJ2-1 | TRBV12-3/TRBV12-4 | CASRIGTSGYNEQFF
TRBJ2-2 | TRBV12-3/TRBV12-4 | CASSLEDGITGELFF
TRBJ1-1 | TRBV25-1 | CASSEWGDTATEAFF
TRBJ2-2 | TRBV28 | CPSSVGYTGELFF
TRBJ2-2 | TRBV20-1 | CSARDKSGPNTGELFF